These T cell receptor beta chains were read from a single sample in a study of shared clonotypes between healthy human individuals. Assay used: immunoSEQ multiplex PCR; TCRdb lists only in-frame clones, some missing. Here the sample spans over a million clones, about 84% being singletons. The sample comprised memory CD4+ T cells from PBMCs. Receptors were obtained from a man younger than 35 in good health. Some clones in this sample may be carry-over from other donors' samples. The CDR3 runs from the conserved cysteine through the conserved F or W. The D gene is left open where the match is weak. Clone sizes are given selectively: once, few, many, or a class where the clone is expanded.

-,TRBV19,-,TRBJ1-5,CASTGTGTKFNQPQHF,TGTGCCAGTACGGGGACCGGGACAAAGTTTAATCAGCCCCAGCATTTT
-,TRBV7-3,-,TRBJ2-2,CASSNLGTGELFF,TGTGCCAGCAGCAACCTGGGGACCGGGGAGCTGTTTTTT
-,TRBV1,-,TRBJ2-7,CTSSQDPSPSQGDEQYF,TGCACCAGCAGCCAAGATCCGAGCCCCTCACAGGGGGACGAGCAGTACTTC
TRBD1,TRBV6-6,-,TRBJ1-2,CASSYPGQNYGYTF,TGTGCCAGCAGTTACCCGGGACAGAACTATGGCTACACCTTC
-,TRBV10-3,-,TRBJ2-7,CAISEGPGRGRSYEQYF,TGTGCCATCAGTGAGGGGCCTGGGCGCGGAAGATCCTACGAGCAGTACTTC
-,TRBV2,-,TRBJ2-3,CASSEQGWDTDTQYF,TGTGCCAGCAGTGAACAGGGATGGGACACAGATACGCAGTATTTT
-,TRBV11-2,-,TRBJ1-1,CASSLQTVNTEAFF,TGTGCCAGCAGCTTACAGACAGTAAACACTGAAGCTTTCTTT
TRBD1,TRBV5-1,few,TRBJ1-2,CASSGTGQAYGYTF,TGCGCCAGCAGCGGGACGGGACAGGCCTATGGCTACACCTTC
-,TRBV30,few,TRBJ2-1,CAWTALASEQFF,TGTGCCTGGACCGCCCTAGCGAGTGAGCAGTTCTTC
-,TRBV6-4,-,TRBJ1-3,CASSELQFFGNTIYF,TGTGCCAGCAGTGAATTACAGTTCTTTGGAAACACCATATATTTT
-,TRBV19,-,TRBJ2-5,CASSSQRGETQYF,TGTGCCAGTAGTTCGCAGAGGGGAGAGACCCAGTACTTC
-,TRBV15,-,TRBJ1-1,CATSRDTGSTEAFF,TGTGCCACCAGCAGAGATACGGGGAGCACTGAAGCTTTCTTT
-,TRBV28,-,TRBJ2-4,CASSPFTAKNIQYF,TGTGCCAGCAGTCCATTTACGGCCAAAAACATTCAGTACTTC
-,TRBV28,-,TRBJ2-3,CASSFSRYSTDTQYF,TGTGCCAGCAGTTTCTCTAGATACAGCACAGATACGCAGTATTTT
-,TRBV29-1,-,TRBJ2-3,CSVDRAYGDTQYF,TGCAGCGTTGACAGGGCATATGGGGATACGCAGTATTTT
TRBD1,TRBV7-2,-,TRBJ2-7,CASSLKGTAGPYEQYF,TGTGCCAGCAGCTTAAAGGGGACAGCTGGTCCCTACGAGCAGTACTTC
-,TRBV28,-,TRBJ2-2,CASSQHSGNTGELFF,TGTGCCAGCAGTCAACATAGCGGGAACACCGGGGAGCTGTTTTTT
-,TRBV27,-,TRBJ1-2,CASSLLNPQGNYGCTF,TGTGCCAGCAGTCTGTTAAACCCACAGGGAAACTATGGCTGCACCTTC
TRBD2,TRBV10-3,-,TRBJ2-7,CAISESGLAGGVYEQYF,TGTGCCATCAGTGAGTCAGGACTAGCGGGAGGGGTCTACGAGCAGTACTTC
-,TRBV11-2,-,TRBJ2-2,CASSLDQNTGELFF,TGTGCCAGCAGCTTAGACCAGAACACCGGGGAGCTGTTTTTT
TRBD2,TRBV7-8,few,TRBJ2-7,CASSLGLAGPPYEQYF,TGTGCCAGCAGCTTAGGTCTAGCGGGACCCCCCTACGAGCAGTACTTC
TRBD2,TRBV10-3,-,TRBJ2-1,CAISTGLAASYNEQFF,TGTGCCATCAGTACGGGACTAGCGGCCTCCTACAATGAGCAGTTCTTC
-,TRBV18,once,TRBJ2-3,CASSAFSSGSSDTQYF,TGTGCCAGCTCGGCGTTTAGTAGCGGTAGTTCAGATACGCAGTATTTT
-,TRBV5-4,once,TRBJ2-5,CASSLGSKYQETQYF,TGTGCCAGCAGCTTGGGTAGTAAGTACCAAGAGACCCAGTACTTC
-,TRBV6-7,-,TRBJ2-7,CASSYVKTRGEQYF,TGTGCCAGCAGTTATGTGAAGACTAGAGGCGAGCAGTACTTC
TRBD1,TRBV28,-,TRBJ2-4,CASSLPPAGGSGNIQYF,TGTGCCAGCAGTTTACCGCCGGCAGGGGGCTCCGGAAACATTCAGTACTTC
TRBD1,TRBV5-4,-,TRBJ2-2,CASRGTGLNTGELFF,TGTGCCAGCAGAGGGACAGGGCTGAACACCGGGGAGCTGTTTTTT
-,TRBV5-1,-,TRBJ2-7,CASSLRINSYEQYF,TGCGCCAGCAGCTTGAGGATTAACTCCTACGAGCAGTACTTC
TRBD1,TRBV27,-,TRBJ2-7,CASSFNWDRGYEQYF,TGTGCCAGCAGTTTTAATTGGGACAGGGGTTACGAGCAGTACTTC
-,TRBV11-3,-,TRBJ2-7,CASSLAGRPHYEQYF,TGTGCCAGCAGCTTAGCAGGGAGGCCTCACTACGAGCAGTACTTC
-,TRBV4-3,once,TRBJ2-1,CASSHLGRTTYNEQFF,TGCGCCAGCAGCCACCTCGGACGGACAACCTACAATGAGCAGTTCTTC